This TCR beta chain was obtained from a study of response to subunit inactivated influenza vaccine. Overall study findings and caveats: Researchers suggested that each seasonal influenza vaccination recruits few new T cells.

This CDR3 is 15 amino acids long. Germline CDR1 reads SGDLS; CDR2 reads YYNGEE. V shed 3 bases, J shed 3 bases, and the junction held 6 bases outside the gene matches. MiXCR was run by TCRdb on the RT-PCR reads, yielding one entry per CDR3 protein. The sample consists of about 520,000 distinct CDR3 sequences, less than 7.5% of them appearing once. At least ten counts were recorded for this clonotype. The target antigen is unknown. The TCR was taken from a man aged 50 to 69 who received an inactivated influenza vaccine. The sample here was PBMCs from blood, taken about 23 months after vaccination. This chain joins TRBV9 and TRBJ2-7, with TRBD1 matching over 10 bases. CDR3: CASSARQGAVYEQYF. In nucleotides, the CDR3 is TGTGCCAGCAGCGCAAGACAGGGGGCGGTCTACGAGCAGTACTTC.